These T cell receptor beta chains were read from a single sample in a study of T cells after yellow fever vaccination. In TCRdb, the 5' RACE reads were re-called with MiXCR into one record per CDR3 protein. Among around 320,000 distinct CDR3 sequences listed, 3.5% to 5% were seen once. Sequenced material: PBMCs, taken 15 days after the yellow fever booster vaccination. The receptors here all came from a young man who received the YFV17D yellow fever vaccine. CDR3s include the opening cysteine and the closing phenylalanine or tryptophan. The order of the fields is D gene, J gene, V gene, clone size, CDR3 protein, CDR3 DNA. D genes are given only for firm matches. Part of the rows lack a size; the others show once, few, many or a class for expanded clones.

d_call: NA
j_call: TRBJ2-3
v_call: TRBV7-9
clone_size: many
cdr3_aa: CASSRATSTDTQYF
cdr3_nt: TGTGCCAGCAGCCGCGCGACTAGCACAGATACGCAGTATTTT

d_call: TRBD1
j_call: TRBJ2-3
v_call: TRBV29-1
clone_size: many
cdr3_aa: CSAEGQGYSTDTQYF
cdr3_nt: TGCAGCGCTGAGGGACAGGGATATTCCACAGATACGCAGTATTTT

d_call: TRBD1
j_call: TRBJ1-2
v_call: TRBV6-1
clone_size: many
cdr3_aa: CASTTDRVYGYTF
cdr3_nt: TGTGCCAGCACAACGGACAGGGTCTACGGCTACACCTTC

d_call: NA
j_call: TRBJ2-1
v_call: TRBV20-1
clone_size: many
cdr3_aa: CSARIPLGGGSYNEQFF
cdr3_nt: TGCAGTGCTAGAATACCACTGGGGGGTGGGTCCTACAATGAGCAGTTCTTC

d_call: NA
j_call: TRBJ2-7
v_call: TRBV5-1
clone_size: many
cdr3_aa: CASSLGGGRYEQYF
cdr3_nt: TGCGCCAGCAGCTTGGGAGGCGGACGCTACGAGCAGTACTTC

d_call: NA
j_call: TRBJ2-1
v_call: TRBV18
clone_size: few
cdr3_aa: CASSPLSGRRGNEQFF
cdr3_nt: TGTGCCAGCTCACCCCTATCAGGGAGGAGGGGCAATGAGCAGTTCTTC

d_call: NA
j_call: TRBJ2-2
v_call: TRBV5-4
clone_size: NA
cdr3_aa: CASSLTAGANTGELFF
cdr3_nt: TGTGCCAGCAGCTTGACGGCAGGAGCTAACACCGGGGAGCTGTTTTTT

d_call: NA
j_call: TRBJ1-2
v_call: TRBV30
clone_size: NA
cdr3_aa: CAWNRQEYGYTF
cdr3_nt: TGTGCCTGGAACCGACAGGAGTATGGCTACACCTTC

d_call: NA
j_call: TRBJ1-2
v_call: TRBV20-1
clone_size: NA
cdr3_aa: CSASNNGYYGYTF
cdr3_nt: TGCAGTGCTAGTAACAACGGCTACTATGGCTACACCTTC

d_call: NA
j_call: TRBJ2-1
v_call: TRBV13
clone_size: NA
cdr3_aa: CASSPKEQFF
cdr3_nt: TGTGCCAGCAGCCCGAAGGAGCAGTTCTTC

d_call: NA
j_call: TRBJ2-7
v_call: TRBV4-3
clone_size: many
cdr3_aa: CASSQSWGEGSEQYF
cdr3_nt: TGCGCCAGCAGCCAGAGTTGGGGTGAAGGTTCCGAGCAGTACTTC

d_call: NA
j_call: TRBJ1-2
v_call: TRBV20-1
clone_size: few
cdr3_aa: CSASLAGSYGYTF
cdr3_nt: TGCAGTGCTAGTTTAGCCGGAAGCTATGGCTACACCTTC

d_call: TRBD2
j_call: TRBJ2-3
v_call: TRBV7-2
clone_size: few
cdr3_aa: CASSLAGTRTTDTQYF
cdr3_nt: TGTGCCAGCAGCTTAGCCGGGACTAGGACCACAGATACGCAGTATTTT

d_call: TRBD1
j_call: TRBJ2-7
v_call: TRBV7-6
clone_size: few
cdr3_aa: CASSPPDRGFFEQYF
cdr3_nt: TGTGCCAGCAGTCCCCCCGACAGGGGGTTCTTCGAGCAGTACTTC

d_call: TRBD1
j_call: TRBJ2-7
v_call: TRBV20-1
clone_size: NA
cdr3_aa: CSATPGQGAYEQYF
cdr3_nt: TGCAGTGCTACCCCGGGACAGGGGGCCTACGAGCAGTACTTC

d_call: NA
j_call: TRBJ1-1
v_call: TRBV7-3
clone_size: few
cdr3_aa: CASSPGTTNTEAFF
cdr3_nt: TGTGCCAGCAGCCCCGGGACAACCAACACTGAAGCTTTCTTT